This is a list of T cell receptor beta chains from one sample in a study of human T cells and chemical hapten exposure. Each CDR3 protein gets one entry after TCRdb re-called the RACE reads with MiXCR. Of more than 250,000 distinct CDR3 sequences listed, about 8.6% are singletons. The sequences come from whole blood, collected in connection with sensitization to the hapten diphenylcyclopropenone (DPC). These receptors came from a woman aged 40 to 50 with alopecia areata. Some clones in this sample may be carry-over from other donors' samples. Both conserved end residues are part of each CDR3. D genes are given only for firm matches. Size values are once, few and many counts, or a class for expanded clones, and some rows have none.

v_call	cdr3_length	j_call	d_call	clone_size	cdr3_aa	cdr3_nt
TRBV7-7	15	TRBJ2-7	TRBD1	-	CASSLGPGTGYEQYF	TGTGCTAGCAGCTTAGGGCCCGGGACAGGATACGAGCAGTACTTC
TRBV9	17	TRBJ2-1	TRBD2	-	CASSVVGSGALRGEQFF	TGTGCCAGCAGCGTAGTTGGTAGCGGGGCCCTGCGGGGTGAGCAGTTCTTC
TRBV18	16	TRBJ2-3	-	-	CASSPYVGRSTDTQYF	TGTGCCAGCTCACCATACGTAGGTCGAAGCACAGATACGCAGTATTTT
TRBV12-3/TRBV12-4	15	TRBJ2-1	TRBD2	-	CASRVPSGSYNEQFF	TGTGCCAGCAGGGTTCCTAGCGGGAGTTACAATGAGCAGTTCTTC
TRBV6-1	13	TRBJ1-5	-	-	CASSGPSNQPQHF	TGTGCCAGCAGCGGCCCTAGCAATCAGCCCCAGCATTTT
TRBV6-5	13	TRBJ2-3	-	many	CASSTGSTDTQYF	TGTGCCAGCAGTACCGGGAGTACAGATACGCAGTATTTT
TRBV9	17	TRBJ1-6	TRBD1	many	CASSASLRTGGNSPLHF	TGTGCCAGCAGCGCATCTTTGAGGACAGGGGGAAATTCACCCCTCCACTTT
TRBV7-6	16	TRBJ2-1	-	-	CASSLARASGNNEQFF	TGTGCCAGCAGCTTAGCGCGGGCCTCCGGGAACAATGAGCAGTTCTTC
TRBV28	14	TRBJ2-5	-	-	CASSPESVGKTQYF	TGTGCCAGCAGTCCCGAGTCTGTGGGTAAGACCCAGTACTTC
TRBV6-2/TRBV6-3	14	TRBJ1-1	-	many	CASSLSTGGTEAFF	TGTGCCAGCAGTCTATCTACGGGGGGCACTGAAGCTTTCTTT
TRBV28	11	TRBJ2-1	-	few	CASSVRNEQFF	TGTGCCAGCAGTGTTAGGAATGAGCAGTTCTTC
TRBV27	17	TRBJ2-7	TRBD2	-	CASSKSSGGNQWYEQYF	TGTGCCAGCAGCAAATCCAGCGGGGGGAACCAATGGTACGAGCAGTACTTC
TRBV5-1	14	TRBJ2-5	-	many	CASSPMAQQETQYF	TGCGCCAGCAGCCCAATGGCACAGCAAGAGACCCAGTACTTC
TRBV27	15	TRBJ2-5	TRBD2	few	CASSFGGTSQETQYF	TGTGCCAGCAGTTTCGGGGGGACCTCCCAAGAGACCCAGTACTTC
TRBV12-3/TRBV12-4	14	TRBJ2-4	-	few	CASGENEAKNIQYF	TGTGCCAGCGGGGAGAATGAGGCCAAAAACATTCAGTACTTC
TRBV7-3	13	TRBJ1-1	-	-	CASSTQEGTEAFF	TGTGCCAGCAGCACCCAGGAGGGCACTGAAGCTTTCTTT
TRBV10-3	14	TRBJ2-3	-	few	CAISDKRHTDTQYF	TGTGCCATCAGTGACAAGAGACACACAGATACGCAGTATTTT
TRBV3-1	13	TRBJ2-2	-	few	CASSRPVPGELFF	TGTGCCAGCAGCCGGCCGGTGCCCGGGGAGCTGTTTTTT
TRBV12-3/TRBV12-4	13	TRBJ1-2	-	few	CASSFSGTYGYTF	TGTGCCAGCAGTTTTAGCGGGACCTATGGCTACACCTTC
TRBV27	17	TRBJ1-5	TRBD1	few	CASSLWGQGYSNQPQHF	TGTGCCAGCAGTTTATGGGGACAGGGCTATAGCAATCAGCCCCAGCATTTT
TRBV7-9	13	TRBJ2-7	-	few	CASSENQVLEQYF	TGTGCCAGCAGCGAAAACCAGGTCCTCGAGCAGTACTTC
TRBV20-1	11	TRBJ1-1	TRBD1	-	CKTGLNTEAFF	TGCAAGACAGGGTTGAACACTGAAGCTTTCTTT
TRBV29-1	14	TRBJ2-3	TRBD2	many	CSVKGLAGADTQYF	TGCAGCGTAAAAGGGCTAGCGGGAGCAGATACGCAGTATTTT
TRBV2	14	TRBJ1-4	-	-	CASNLPTPNEKLFF	TGTGCCAGCAACCTGCCGACGCCTAATGAAAAACTGTTTTTT
TRBV24-1	15	TRBJ2-3	TRBD1	-	CATGGTGGAADTQYF	TGTGCCACGGGAGGGACAGGGGGCGCGGCAGATACGCAGTATTTT
TRBV6-6	13	TRBJ2-7	-	few	CASSSPHAYEQYF	TGTGCCAGCAGTAGCCCACATGCCTACGAGCAGTACTTC
TRBV12-3/TRBV12-4	16	TRBJ2-2	TRBD2	-	CASSLTPAGGSSELFF	TGTGCCAGCAGTTTGACCCCGGCGGGAGGGTCGTCGGAGCTGTTTTTT
TRBV27	17	TRBJ1-1	TRBD1	-	CASSLRDSGTGYTEAFF	TGTGCCAGCAGTTTAAGGGACTCCGGGACAGGGTACACTGAAGCTTTCTTT
TRBV6-1	13	TRBJ2-7	-	few	CASSVFRDYEQYF	TGTGCCAGCAGTGTTTTTAGGGACTACGAGCAGTACTTC
TRBV20-1	14	TRBJ2-2	-	-	CSASPTGHTGELFF	TGCAGTGCTAGTCCGACTGGCCACACCGGGGAGCTGTTTTTT
TRBV12-3/TRBV12-4	14	TRBJ1-4	-	-	CASTQQGINEKLFF	TGTGCCAGCACCCAACAGGGAATTAATGAAAAACTGTTTTTT
TRBV25-1	16	TRBJ2-5	-	few	CASSEYTQTLDKTQYF	TGTGCCAGCAGTGAATATACACAGACCCTAGATAAGACCCAGTACTTC
TRBV28	14	TRBJ1-4	-	many	CASNSGASGEKLFF	TGTGCCAGCAATTCGGGCGCGTCCGGTGAAAAACTGTTTTTT
TRBV7-2	15	TRBJ1-2	-	many	CASSLGPDSNYGYTF	TGTGCCAGCAGCTTAGGGCCGGACAGTAACTATGGCTACACCTTC
TRBV28	16	TRBJ1-1	-	few	CASSLYPGKGDTEAFF	TGTGCCAGCAGTTTATACCCAGGGAAGGGGGACACTGAAGCTTTCTTT
TRBV2	14	TRBJ2-7	TRBD1	few	CATHQGQGSLEQYF	TGTGCCACCCACCAGGGACAGGGATCTCTCGAGCAGTACTTC
TRBV29-1	17	TRBJ2-2	TRBD2	few	CSARLAEKTSNTGELFF	TGCAGCGCTCGACTAGCGGAGAAGACTTCGAACACCGGGGAGCTGTTTTTT
TRBV4-1	15	TRBJ1-1	TRBD1	few	CASSQDGQGGTEAFF	TGCGCCAGCAGCCAAGATGGACAGGGAGGAACTGAAGCTTTCTTT
TRBV6-2/TRBV6-3	19	TRBJ2-1	TRBD2	few	CASSYELGRESLIYNEQFF	TGTGCCAGCAGTTATGAGCTTGGGCGGGAGTCACTGATCTACAATGAGCAGTTCTTC
TRBV20-1	16	TRBJ1-6	TRBD1	few	CSARTGSSSYNSPLHF	TGCAGTGCCCGGACAGGGAGTAGCTCCTATAATTCACCCCTCCACTTT
TRBV29-1	13	TRBJ2-2	TRBD2	-	CSVVTSGRGELFF	TGCAGCGTTGTTACTAGCGGGAGGGGGGAGCTGTTTTTT
TRBV30	13	TRBJ1-1	TRBD1	-	CAWNPGGDTEAFF	TGTGCCTGGAACCCAGGGGGCGACACTGAAGCTTTCTTT
TRBV7-4	15	TRBJ1-5	TRBD1	-	CASSPPAGGSQPQHF	TGTGCCAGCAGCCCGCCAGCAGGGGGCTCTCAGCCCCAGCATTTT
TRBV6-6	14	TRBJ1-6	-	many	CASSYRGERSPLHF	TGTGCCAGCAGTTATAGGGGGGAAAGATCACCCCTCCACTTT
TRBV27	14	TRBJ2-7	-	-	CASSLNAGTGEQYF	TGTGCCAGCAGTTTAAACGCCGGCACGGGCGAGCAGTACTTC
TRBV28	14	TRBJ2-7	-	few	CASSSPSSPYEQYF	TGTGCCAGCAGTAGTCCCTCGTCTCCCTACGAGCAGTACTTC
TRBV20-1	16	TRBJ2-2	-	many	CSATPGAPGLTGELFF	TGCAGTGCTACTCCAGGAGCGCCAGGACTCACCGGGGAGCTGTTTTTT
TRBV6-5	13	TRBJ1-1	-	few	CASSYSYDREAFF	TGTGCCAGCAGTTACTCGTATGACAGGGAAGCTTTCTTT
TRBV7-2	15	TRBJ1-1	-	-	CASSLVRGPLTEAFF	TGTGCCAGCAGCTTGGTTCGGGGGCCCTTGACTGAAGCTTTCTTT
TRBV21-1	14	TRBJ2-7	-	-	CASSKGLNSYEQYF	TGTGCCAGCAGCAAAGGACTCAACTCCTACGAGCAGTACTTC
TRBV15	18	TRBJ1-2	-	few	CATSRAGQTYFGDYGYTF	TGTGCCACCAGCAGAGCGGGGCAGACGTATTTCGGGGACTATGGCTACACCTTC
TRBV25-1	16	TRBJ2-2	-	-	CASSESRGVLTGELFF	TGTGCCAGCAGTGAATCGAGAGGGGTTCTTACCGGGGAGCTGTTTTTT
TRBV29-1	13	TRBJ2-7	TRBD2	few	CSVSGRISYEQYF	TGCAGCGTTAGCGGGAGGATCTCATACGAGCAGTACTTC
TRBV7-2	15	TRBJ2-7	TRBD1	-	CASSRGQGSRHEQYF	TGTGCCAGCAGCCGAGGACAGGGTTCTCGTCACGAGCAGTACTTC
TRBV28	14	TRBJ2-2	TRBD1	-	CASRRGGNTGELFF	TGTGCCAGCAGACGAGGGGGCAACACCGGGGAGCTGTTTTTT
TRBV29-1	14	TRBJ1-1	-	-	CSVEARGANTEAFF	TGCAGCGTTGAAGCCCGGGGAGCGAACACTGAAGCTTTCTTT